Listed below are T cell receptor beta chains from one sample, sequenced in a study of T cell changes during pregnancy in multiple sclerosis. Libraries were prepared by immunoSEQ multiplex PCR; TCRdb keeps only in-frame clonotypes and omits some of them. The sample includes about 39,000 clones, roughly 90% of them seen just once. Here the sequenced sample was CD8+ T cells from peripheral blood mononuclear cells, taken in the first trimester of pregnancy. These receptors were obtained from a female donor with multiple sclerosis, enrolled in a pregnancy study. Each CDR3 is given with its conserved first and last residue. Each record gives: J gene, V gene, clone size, D gene, CDR3 DNA, CDR3 protein. The D gene is left open where the match is weak. The listing skips clone size in some rows; elsewhere it reads once, few, many or a size class.

>TRBJ1-1|TRBV9|few|-
TGTGCCAGCAGCGTAGAAGGGGAAGGGGCTTTCTTT
CASSVEGEGAFF
>TRBJ1-1|TRBV5-3|-|TRBD1
TGTGCCAGAAAGGGGGCGGGCCCCTGCCGTGAAGCTTTCTTT
CARKGAGPCREAFF
>TRBJ2-2|TRBV5-1|-|TRBD2
TGCGCCAGCAGCACATCCCCGGGACTAGCGGCTGACACCGGGGAGCTGTTTTTT
CASSTSPGLAADTGELFF
>TRBJ1-2|TRBV29-1|large|TRBD1
TGCAGCGTTGGGACAGGGGGCACGTCTGGCTACACCTTC
CSVGTGGTSGYTF
>TRBJ1-3|TRBV7-2|-|TRBD1
TGTGCCAGCAGCCTAAGCGGACAGGGTTTCCTCTCTGGAAACACCATATATTTT
CASSLSGQGFLSGNTIYF
>TRBJ2-1|TRBV7-3|-|TRBD1
TGTGCCAGCAGCTTGACAGGGGCCGATGAGCAGTTCTTC
CASSLTGADEQFF
>TRBJ1-1|TRBV25-1|few|-
TGTGCCAGCAGTGGACAACTCCGGGGCACTGAAGCTTTCTTT
CASSGQLRGTEAFF
>TRBJ2-1|TRBV27|-|TRBD2
TGTGCCAGCAGGCCAACTAGCGGGGGGTTCGATGAGCAGTTCTTC
CASRPTSGGFDEQFF
>TRBJ1-1|TRBV7-3|-|-
TGTGCCAGCAGCTTAGGTTTACTAGGTTTACCGAACACTGAAGCTTTCTTT
CASSLGLLGLPNTEAFF
>TRBJ2-1|TRBV27|-|TRBD1
TGTGCCAGCAGTTTGGGGGCCACAGGGGGCAATGAGCAGTTCTTC
CASSLGATGGNEQFF
>TRBJ1-2|TRBV15|-|-
TGTGCCACCAGCAGAGGGCAGGATGACTATGGCTACACCTTC
CATSRGQDDYGYTF
>TRBJ1-4|TRBV6-4|few|-
TGTGCCAGCAGTGAGGACACAGAGAGTGAAAAACTGTTTTTT
CASSEDTESEKLFF
>TRBJ2-7|TRBV19|-|TRBD1
TGTGCCAGCGGACAGGGTTGGTCCTACGAGCAGTACTTC
CASGQGWSYEQYF
>TRBJ1-1|TRBV7-9|-|-
TGTGCCAGCAGCCCTCTGAACACTGAAGCTTTCTTT
CASSPLNTEAFF
>TRBJ2-3|TRBV6-4|few|TRBD2
TGTGCCAGCAGTGACACTAGCGGGGGGGGTTCCACAGATACGCAGTATTTT
CASSDTSGGGSTDTQYF
>TRBJ2-1|TRBV20-1|once|-
TGCAGTGCTCCGGACACAACGGGCCAGTTCTTC
CSAPDTTGQFF
>TRBJ2-7|TRBV7-9|-|TRBD1
TGTGCCAGCAGCTTAGGGTTTACAGGGGACTACGAGCAGTACTTC
CASSLGFTGDYEQYF
>TRBJ2-7|TRBV6-5|-|TRBD1
TGTGCCAGCAGTTACGGAGTTGGACAGGCCTACGAGCAGTACTTC
CASSYGVGQAYEQYF
>TRBJ1-1|TRBV11-3|-|-
TGTGCCAGCAGCCCCACGGCGGGGAACACTGAAGCTTTCTTT
CASSPTAGNTEAFF
>TRBJ1-1|TRBV4-3|-|-
TGCGCCAGCAGCGACCAGGGCCACACTGAAGCTTTCTTT
CASSDQGHTEAFF
>TRBJ1-2|TRBV6-1|once|-
TGTGCCAGCAGTATGACAGCTAACTATGGCTACACCTTC
CASSMTANYGYTF
>TRBJ1-6|TRBV9|few|-
TGTGCCAGCAGTCACGGGGGGGGTAATTCACCCCTCCACTTT
CASSHGGGNSPLHF
>TRBJ2-7|TRBV27|-|-
TGTGCCAGCAGTCCGGAGGCACCCTACGAGCAGTACTTC
CASSPEAPYEQYF
>TRBJ1-1|TRBV9|-|TRBD1
TGTGCCAGCAGCGGAGACACAGGGGGCGCCGGCACTGAAGCTTTCTTT
CASSGDTGGAGTEAFF
>TRBJ2-3|TRBV27|-|-
TGTGCCAGCAGTTTTTCCGGTTTGGATACGCAGTATTTT
CASSFSGLDTQYF
>TRBJ1-2|TRBV5-8|-|-
TGTGCCAGCAGCCCCATGGGGGGAGGCTATGGCTACACCTTC
CASSPMGGGYGYTF
>TRBJ1-2|TRBV7-2|-|-
TGTGCCAGCAGCTTATGGGACGGGGGAGGAGGCTACACCTTC
CASSLWDGGGGYTF
>TRBJ2-3|TRBV5-4|-|TRBD2
TGTGCCAGCAGCCGAGCGGGGGGGCAGGGAGATACGCAGTATTTT
CASSRAGGQGDTQYF
>TRBJ1-6|TRBV4-3|-|TRBD1
TGCGCCAGCAGCCAAGCCGGGACAGGGAATTCACCCCTCCACTTT
CASSQAGTGNSPLHF
>TRBJ2-1|TRBV9|once|TRBD1
TGTGCCAGCAGCGTAGGGCAGGGGGCCTACAATGAGCAGTTCTTC
CASSVGQGAYNEQFF
>TRBJ1-2|TRBV9|once|-
TGTGCCAGCAGCGAGGGGGGGGGCTACACCTTC
CASSEGGGYTF
>TRBJ2-5|TRBV7-3|-|-
TGTGCCAGCAGCCCCGGGGGTGGCGTTGGCGAGACCCAGTACTTC
CASSPGGGVGETQYF
>TRBJ1-2|TRBV10-3|-|TRBD1
TGTGCCATCAGGACTTCCGGGACAGACCTTTACTACACCTTC
CAIRTSGTDLYYTF
>TRBJ2-7|TRBV4-3|-|TRBD1
TGCGCCAGCAGCCAAGACCTTACAGGGGACGAGCAGTACTTC
CASSQDLTGDEQYF
>TRBJ1-4|TRBV5-1|-|-
TGCGCCAGCAGGAGCCGAGAGGGAGCTAATGAAAAACTGTTTTTT
CASRSREGANEKLFF
>TRBJ2-3|TRBV7-9|-|-
TGTGCCAGCAGCCGCGCTAGCACAGATACGCAGTATTTT
CASSRASTDTQYF
>TRBJ1-6|TRBV30|-|-
TGTGCCTGGGCCCCTAGCTCCTATAATTCACCCCTCCACTTT
CAWAPSSYNSPLHF
>TRBJ1-6|TRBV18|-|-
TGTGCCAGCTCATCTGGGCTGCCGGGGCCCCTCCACTTT
CASSSGLPGPLHF
>TRBJ2-2|TRBV4-2|-|TRBD2
TGTGCCAGCAGCCAAGAGGGCGGGGGGGCCTTCGGGGAGCTGTTTTTT
CASSQEGGGAFGELFF
>TRBJ2-1|TRBV5-8|-|TRBD2
TGTGCCAGCAGCTTGGAGAGGGCTAGCGGGGAGGCGGAACATGAGCAGTTCTTC
CASSLERASGEAEHEQFF
>TRBJ2-3|TRBV9|-|TRBD2
TGTGCCAGCAGCGATAGCGGGGTGGGCACAGATACGCAGTATTTT
CASSDSGVGTDTQYF